These 6 T cell receptor beta chains share one sample of origin, sequenced in a study of blood T cell repertoires in COVID-19. The table came from immunoSEQ multiplex PCR; TCRdb's copy has only in-frame clones and leaves some out. The table has about 130,000 clones, roughly 88% seen once. The sample consisted of peripheral blood. Every receptor here comes from a man aged 50-59 years with acute or convalescent COVID-19.

The gene calls are TRBV19 and TRBJ1-1; D ambiguous. Germline V gene sequence: CDR1 LNHDA, CDR2 SQIVND (reference sequence). V lost 7 bases and J lost 3, with 9 bases in between. This CDR3 spans 12 amino acids. CDR3 in DNA: TGTGCCAGTAAGCGGGAGTACACTGAAGCTTTCTTT. Its translation: CASKREYTEAFF.

This chain links TRBV4-1 with TRBJ2-1; 8 bases map to TRBD1. V lost 6 bases and J lost 7; bases outside the gene matches: 20. The CDR3 consists of 18 residues. Germline V gene sequence: CDR1 MGHRA, CDR2 YSYEKL. The CDR3, as DNA: TGCGCCAGCAGGCATCAATGGGGCGGGACAGGTGGATATAATGAGCAGTTCTTC. This translates into CASRHQWGGTGGYNEQFF.

This rearrangement joins TRBV2 to TRBJ2-7, with a weak D call TRBD1 (6 bases). The CDR3 has 15 residues. V was clipped by 3 bases and J by 0 bases, with 12 bases between them. Germline V gene lookup returns CDR1 SNHLY and CDR2 FYNNEI. This CDR3 reads CASSDYGTLSYEQYF. The CDR3 DNA reads as TGTGCCAGCAGTGACTACGGGACACTCTCCTACGAGCAGTACTTC.

V is TRBV29-1 and J is TRBJ1-1, with 8 bases that match TRBD1. The CDR3 is made up of 13 amino acids. CDR1 is SQVTM and CDR2 is ANQGSEA in the germline V gene. Unmatched junction bases numbered 1, after V lost 1 base and J lost 3 bases. In DNA form, the CDR3 reads TGCAGCGTTGAAGTGACAGGGGACACTGAAGCTTTCTTT. Translation gives CSVEVTGDTEAFF.

This chain joins TRBV4-1 and TRBJ1-2; a possible D gene is TRBD1 (5 bases). The CDR3 totals 18 residues. Germline V gene lookup returns CDR1 MGHRA and CDR2 YSYEKL. Trimming stripped 0 bases from V and 2 bases from J, with 19 bases between. The CDR3 sequence is CASSQDPSEGRRNYGYTF. The CDR3 nucleotides are TGCGCCAGCAGCCAAGATCCTTCTGAGGGGAGGAGGAACTATGGCTACACCTTC.

CDR3 in amino acids: CATNQGAVGTQYF. For the CDR3, the DNA is TGTGCCACCAACCAGGGGGCGGTTGGGACCCAGTACTTC. This chain connects TRBV28 to TRBJ2-5; 8 bases are shared with TRBD1. Germline V gives CDR1 MDHEN, CDR2 SYDVKM. The CDR3 runs to 13 residues. After removal of 10 bases from V and 7 bases from J, the junction contained 11 bases not matched to a gene. The full variable domain, with the rest looked up from reference TRBV28 and TRBJ2-5, is DVKVTQSSRYLVKRTGEKVFLECVQDMDHENMFWYRQDPGLGLRLIYFSYDVKMKEKGDIPEGYSVSREKKERFSLILESASTNQTSMYLCATNQGAVGTQYFGPGTRLLVL.